A single sample gave rise to the 30 T cell receptor beta chains below, sequenced in a study of cytomegalovirus exposure and HLA in healthy donors. PCR amplification relied on 60 Vbeta primers (plus 13 Jbeta primers). Clones were sequenced by immunoSEQ multiplex PCR, and TCRdb holds only the in-frame ones, with some missing. The data show approximately 210,000 clones, more than 75% seen once. Sequenced input: PBMCs. The receptors come from a woman under 30 in good health and CMV-seronegative.

V gene TRBV7-2 combines with J gene TRBJ2-3; 9 bases are shared with TRBD2. This CDR3 is 17 amino acids long. V shed 5 bases and J 0 bases; nucleotides not matched to a gene: 9. Germline CDR1 and CDR2: SGHTA and FQGNSA. The CDR3 loop is CASSPRRLAGSTDTQYF. CDR3 coding DNA: TGTGCCAGCAGCCCCAGGCGGCTAGCGGGGAGCACAGATACGCAGTATTTT.

The chain combines TRBV7-9 with TRBJ2-2; possibly TRBD1 for D (6 bases). Germline V gives CDR1 SEHNR, CDR2 FQNEAQ (reference sequence). Trimming cost V 0 bases and J 0 bases, with 11 bases left between them. The CDR3 loop spans 17 amino acids. The CDR3 nucleotides are TGTGCCAGCAGCTTAGCCATCAGGGGCCCGAACACCGGGGAGCTGTTTTTT. Translated: CASSLAIRGPNTGELFF.

This chain connects TRBV15 to TRBJ2-1, with D tentatively TRBD2 (6 bases). Germline CDR1 and CDR2: LNHNV and YYDKDF (reference sequence). The CDR3 length is 14 residues. The V end lost 1 base, the J end lost 7 bases, and 11 bases lay between the germline ends. The CDR3 DNA sequence: TGTGCCACCAGCAGAGTTTTTGGAGGGAATGAGCAGTTCTTC. As protein: CATSRVFGGNEQFF.

V is TRBV14 and J is TRBJ1-2, with TRBD1 matching over 7 bases. The CDR3 length is 13 residues. Losses at the gene ends were 5 bases for V and 6 bases for J; bases not matched to a gene: 6. Germline V gene data show CDR1 as SGHDN and CDR2 as FVKESK. The CDR3 DNA reads as TGTGCCAGCAGCTCCCGACAGGGCGATGGCTACACCTTC. Translating gives CASSSRQGDGYTF. The full variable domain, completed using reference TRBV14 and TRBJ1-2, is EAGVTQFPSHSVIEKGQTVTLRCDPISGHDNLYWYRRVMGKEIKFLLHFVKESKQDESGMPNNRFLAERTGGTYSTLKVQPAELEDSGVYFCASSSRQGDGYTFGSGTRLTVV.

This clone has more than one count but fewer than ten. The chain is built from TRBV10-3 and TRBJ2-2; TRBD2 aligns across 14 bases. Germline loops: CDR1 ENHRY, CDR2 SYGVKD. The CDR3 has 15 amino acids. J was trimmed by 6 bases and V by 11 bases; bases with no gene match: 8. The CDR3: CAVGLAGVGAGELFF. The DNA for the CDR3 is TGTGCCGTGGGACTAGCGGGAGTTGGAGCCGGGGAGCTGTTTTTT.

This clone has just one count. The chain uses TRBV28 and TRBJ2-7; 11 nucleotides align to TRBD1. This CDR3 is 15 amino acids long. Germline loops: CDR1 MDHEN, CDR2 SYDVKM. With V trimmed by 6 bases and J by 2 bases, 6 bases remained unmatched. The CDR3 here is CASSNVGQGAYEQYF. DNA of the CDR3: TGTGCCAGCAGCAACGTGGGACAGGGGGCCTACGAGCAGTACTTC.

The chain recombines TRBV4-3 with TRBJ1-2; 9 bases are a match to TRBD1. In germline, CDR1 is LGHNA, CDR2 YSLEER. V gave up 4 bases and J gave up 7 bases; unmatched junction bases: 7. The CDR3 totals 14 residues. CDR3 protein: CASSRSTGGVGYTF. The DNA for the CDR3 is TGCGCCAGCAGCCGATCGACAGGGGGTGTTGGCTACACCTTC.

The chain employs TRBV28 and TRBJ1-4; no clear D. Germline values: CDR1 MDHEN, CDR2 SYDVKM. CDR3 length: 14 amino acids. Trimming cost V 5 bases and J 6 bases, with 13 bases left between them. CDR3 sequence: CASSMRFVDEKLFF. The CDR3 coding sequence is TGTGCCAGCAGTATGAGATTTGTGGATGAAAAACTGTTTTTT.

The chain recombines TRBV4-1 with TRBJ2-7; TRBD2 aligns across 10 bases. Unmatched junction bases numbered 10, after V lost 6 bases and J lost 2 bases. Germline CDR1 is MGHRA and CDR2 is YSYEKL. This CDR3 is built from 16 residues. DNA of the CDR3: TGCGCCAGCAGACTTATCATAGCGGGGGGTACCTACGAGCAGTACTTC. It is translated as CASRLIIAGGTYEQYF.

This clone was found a few times. The chain is built from TRBV11-3 and TRBJ1-1; 7 positions match TRBD1. CDR1 is SGHNT and CDR2 is YENEEA in the germline V gene. The ends lost 6 bases at V and 3 bases at J; junction bases unmatched: 4. CDR3 size: 13 residues. The CDR3 DNA reads TGTGCCAGCAGGATAACAGGGGACACTGAAGCTTTCTTT. Protein sequence: CASRITGDTEAFF.

This chain joins TRBV4-1 and TRBJ1-2; 7 bases fit TRBD1. The V gene end was trimmed by 1 base and the J gene end by 3 bases; junction bases not matched to a gene: 8. The CDR3 contains 16 residues. Germline V gene sequence: CDR1 MGHRA, CDR2 YSYEKL. Here the CDR3 DNA reads TGCGCCAGCAGCCAAGCCCAGGGGGGAAACTACTATGGCTACACCTTC. Its translation: CASSQAQGGNYYGYTF.

This clone was counted once. The gene calls are TRBV19 and TRBJ1-2; a weak D match, TRBD1 (6 bases). Looked up from germline, CDR1 is LNHDA and CDR2 is SQIVND (reference sequence). V was cut by 1 base and J by 6 bases, with 12 bases left in between. CDR3 length: 14 residues. The CDR3 reads CASSIGEGHDGYTF. The CDR3 DNA sequence: TGTGCCAGTAGTATAGGAGAGGGACACGATGGCTACACCTTC.

This sequence joins TRBV5-5 and TRBJ1-2; 7 bases map to TRBD1. Germline CDR1 reads SGHKS; CDR2 reads YYEKEE (reference sequence). The CDR3 totals 15 residues. V trimming: 3 bases; J trimming: 2 bases; junction bases outside the gene matches: 7. The CDR3 sequence is CASSYGQVFNYGYTF. The CDR3 DNA reads TGTGCCAGCAGCTACGGACAGGTATTCAACTATGGCTACACCTTC. The full variable domain, rest sourced from reference TRBV5-5 and TRBJ1-2, is DAGVTQSPTHLIKTRGQQVTLRCSPISGHKSVSWYQQVLGQGPQFIFQYYEKEERGRGNFPDRFSARQFPNYSSELNVNALLLGDSALYLCASSYGQVFNYGYTFGSGTRLTVV.

This chain joins TRBV10-3 and TRBJ1-6, with 8 bases that match TRBD1. J lost 6 bases, V lost 0 bases, and 7 bases had no gene match. CDR3 length: 17 residues. Per the germline V gene, CDR1 is ENHRY and CDR2 is SYGVKD. The CDR3, as DNA: TGTGCCATCAGTGAGTCTTTGACAGGGGTCGGTAATTCACCCCTCCACTTT. Translated: CAISESLTGVGNSPLHF.

This clone was seen once. The genes are TRBV5-1 and TRBJ1-4, with D perhaps matching TRBD1 (5 bases). Germline V gene lookup returns CDR1 SGHRS and CDR2 YFSETQ. The CDR3 length is 14 residues. V was trimmed by 4 bases and J by 4 bases, leaving 11 bases between them. For the CDR3, the DNA is TGCGCCAGCAGCCCCGGACACCGTAATGAAAAACTGTTTTTT. Translating it yields CASSPGHRNEKLFF.

The rearrangement joins TRBV7-9 to TRBJ2-3; 8 bases line up with TRBD1. Germline-derived CDR1 and CDR2 are SEHNR and FQNEAQ (reference sequence). J was trimmed by 2 bases and V by 5 bases; bases with no gene match: 6. CDR3 length equals 15 residues. CDR3 coding DNA: TGTGCCAGCAGCGTTGGGACAGGACTCACAGATACGCAGTATTTT. Translating it yields CASSVGTGLTDTQYF.

The V call is TRBV28, the J call TRBJ1-1; 8 positions agree with TRBD1. The germline V gene has CDR1 MDHEN and CDR2 SYDVKM. V was pared by 6 bases and J by 3 bases, with 6 bases of the junction left unmatched. The CDR3 consists of 14 residues. The CDR3 nucleotides are TGTGCCAGCAGCCGGACAGGGCGGGACACTGAAGCTTTCTTT. This encodes CASSRTGRDTEAFF.

This chain joins TRBV6-5 and TRBJ1-1; a possible D gene is TRBD1 (6 bases). Trimming removed 5 bases from V and 8 bases from J, with 15 bases in between. Germline CDR1 MNHEY, CDR2 SVGAGI. The CDR3 is 13 amino acids. The CDR3 here is CASSELRGGEAFF. The CDR3 DNA is TGTGCCAGCAGTGAATTAAGAGGGGGAGAAGCTTTCTTT.

This clone showed up just once. The chain employs TRBV9 and TRBJ2-1; weak D call: TRBD2 (5 bases). This CDR3 has 14 amino acids. V was shortened by 2 bases and J by 0 bases, with 6 bases between the two germline ends. Germline V gene lookup returns CDR1 SGDLS and CDR2 YYNGEE. CDR3 sequence: CASSVRDSYNEQFF. In DNA form, the CDR3 reads TGTGCCAGCAGCGTCCGGGACTCCTACAATGAGCAGTTCTTC.

The sample holds a few counts of this clone. The rearrangement uses TRBV27 and TRBJ2-1; TRBD2 might be the D (5 bases). Germline values: CDR1 MNHEY, CDR2 SMNVEV (reference sequence). Trimming stripped 4 bases from V and 10 bases from J, with 14 bases between. This CDR3 comprises 13 residues. This chain's CDR3 is CASSSTRLGEQFF. The CDR3 region has the DNA TGTGCCAGCAGTTCAACTAGGTTGGGGGAGCAGTTCTTC.

A remark on this clone: An end of the junction differs from the germline gene, which may be a read error. The V and J genes are TRBV6-5 and TRBJ1-2; TRBD1 aligns across 9 bases. Looked up from germline, CDR1 is MNHEY and CDR2 is SVGAGI. The CDR3 loop spans 15 amino acids. CDR3 residues: CASSYSGTGNYGYTF. The DNA of the CDR3 is TGTGCCAGCAGTTACTCCGGGACAGGGAACTACGGCTACACCTTC.

This chain uses TRBV5-1 with TRBJ2-7, with 11 bases matching TRBD2. Germline assignment: CDR1 SGHRS and CDR2 YFSETQ. This CDR3 contains 15 residues. V was pared by 0 bases and J by 4 bases, with 3 bases of the junction left unmatched. As DNA, the CDR3 is TGCGCCAGCAGCTTGGGCGCTAGCGGGGGGTACGAGCAGTACTTC. Translating gives CASSLGASGGYEQYF.

The chain joins TRBV7-9 to TRBJ2-3, with 11 bases identical to TRBD2. The CDR3 spans 17 residues. From germline, CDR1 is SEHNR and CDR2 FQNEAQ (reference sequence). The trim removed 5 bases at V and 0 bases at J, leaving 7 bases unmatched. CDR3 nucleotide sequence: TGTGCCAGCAGCATTGGACTAGCGGGTGCTAGCACAGATACGCAGTATTTT. Protein product: CASSIGLAGASTDTQYF.

The rearrangement joins TRBV6-4 to TRBJ2-5; 8 nucleotides agree with TRBD2. The CDR3 extends over 13 amino acids. After removal of 9 bases from V and 2 bases from J, the junction contained 5 bases not matched to a gene. In germline, CDR1 is MRHNA, CDR2 SNTAGT. CDR3 region: CASSGLVQETQYF. In DNA form, the CDR3 reads TGTGCCAGTTCGGGACTAGTTCAAGAGACCCAGTACTTC.

The chain couples TRBV6-1 to TRBJ2-7; 9 bases match TRBD2. Germline V gene lookup returns CDR1 MNHNS and CDR2 SASEGT. The junction had 7 bases not matched to a gene; V was cut back by 1 base and J by 3 bases. CDR3 length equals 16 residues. CDR3 loop: CASSEGPAGGLYEQYF. CDR3 nucleotides: TGTGCCAGCAGTGAAGGGCCAGCGGGAGGACTCTACGAGCAGTACTTC.

This clone was observed a single time. This chain uses TRBV7-9 with TRBJ2-7; the D gene is possibly TRBD2 (6 bases). CDR1 and CDR2 from the germline V gene are SEHNR and FQNEAQ (reference sequence). V lost 5 bases to trimming and J lost 4 bases, with 15 bases between them. CDR3 length: 14 residues. The CDR3, as DNA: TGTGCCAGCAGCCCCCGGCGGGGCTGGTACGAGCAGTACTTC. It translates to CASSPRRGWYEQYF. Together with reference TRBV7-9 and TRBJ2-7, the CDR3 gives the full variable domain: DTGVSQNPRHKITKRGQNVTFRCDPISEHNRLYWYRQTLGQGPEFLTYFQNEAQLEKSRLLSDRFSAERPKGSFSTLEIQRTEQGDSAMYLCASSPRRGWYEQYFGPGTRLTVT.

This clone was seen just once. The V gene is TRBV6-5, the J gene TRBJ1-6; D unresolved. From germline, CDR1 is MNHEY and CDR2 SVGAGI. Deletions cut 9 bases from V and 3 bases from J, with 15 bases between. The CDR3 is made up of 15 amino acids. The CDR3 region has the DNA TGTGCCAGTGCGACTGCGGCTCTCTATAATTCACCCCTCCACTTT. Protein product: CASATAALYNSPLHF.

The chain employs TRBV7-9 and TRBJ2-1; 8 nucleotides match TRBD1. The CDR3 consists of 16 residues. Germline CDR1 reads SEHNR; CDR2 reads FQNEAQ (reference sequence). The V gene end was trimmed by 0 bases and the J gene end by 6 bases; junction bases not matched to a gene: 7. The CDR3 is CASSLAGQGRSNEQFF. The CDR3 DNA reads as TGTGCCAGCAGCTTAGCAGGACAGGGACGTAGCAATGAGCAGTTCTTC.

This clone has just a few counts. The V call is TRBV30, the J call TRBJ1-2; 7 nucleotides agree with TRBD1. The CDR3 is made up of 14 amino acids. The J segment lost 8 bases and the V segment lost 2 bases, leaving 11 bases of the junction unmatched. Germline-derived CDR1 and CDR2 are GTSNPN and SVGIG (reference sequence). DNA for the CDR3: TGTGCCTGGAGTTTCTACAGGGGAAGAGACGGCTACACCTTC. Amino acid sequence: CAWSFYRGRDGYTF. The entire variable domain, with the rest obtained from reference TRBV30 and TRBJ1-2, is as follows: SQTIHQWPATLVQPVGSPLSLECTVEGTSNPNLYWYRQAAGRGLQLLFYSVGIGQISSEVPQNLSASRPQDRQFILSSKKLLLSDSGFYLCAWSFYRGRDGYTFGSGTRLTVV.

The CDR3 loop is CASSFLRENTGELFF. The CDR3, as DNA: TGTGCCAGCAGCTTCCTACGGGAGAACACCGGGGAGCTGTTTTTT. This chain connects TRBV11-3 to TRBJ2-2, with a possible D match to TRBD2 (5 bases). CDR1 SGHNT and CDR2 YENEEA come from the germline V gene. The V and J ends lost 3 bases and 1 base respectively, with 9 bases between them. The CDR3 runs to 15 residues.